This T cell receptor beta chain was obtained from a study of regulatory dendritic cells for organ transplantation. General study results and limits: The most alloreactive TCR clonotypes were found in resting memory CD8+ cells. Memory CD8+ clonal expansion seemed more limited with regulatory than mature dendritic cells. Memory T cells were less diverse than naive, with memory CD8+ most oligoclonal.

V dropped 1 base and J dropped 10 bases, with 13 bases sitting between them. The CDR3 is 12 amino acids. The V gene's germline CDR1 is SQVTM and CDR2 ANQGSEA. TCRdb keeps only in-frame clones here, not all; method: immunoSEQ multiplex PCR. The table has 12,000 or so clones, about 80% seen once. CFSE-labeled sorted T cells met regulatory or mature dendritic cells for over 4 days. Memory T cells were CD45RO+, naive were CD45RA+, sorted by FACS. Note on this clone: Its antigen is unknown.

This sequence was found in a human donor in good health. V gene TRBV29-1 combines with J gene TRBJ1-1, with no clear D. Sample: naive CD4+ T cells from blood cultured with regulatory dendritic cells. Subset given: CD45RA+ naive T cells. The CDR3: CSVEGEALGAFF. The CDR3 DNA reads TGCAGCGTTGAAGGAGAGGCCCTGGGAGCTTTCTTT.